This is a list of T cell receptor beta chains from one sample in a study of blood T cell repertoires in COVID-19. Using immunoSEQ multiplex PCR, the repertoire was profiled, and TCRdb retains in-frame clones only, with some absent. Found here are some 300,000 clones, 90% of them singletons; the top ten hold around 0.96%. The sample was peripheral blood. The receptors here all came from a woman in her thirties or forties with COVID-19, enrolled during active disease. Both conserved end residues are part of each CDR3. Fields, in order: J gene, V gene, D gene, CDR3 protein, CDR3 DNA. The D gene is left open where the match is weak.

TRBJ2-3,TRBV29-1,.,CSVGPGGTDTQYF,TGCAGCGTTGGGCCAGGGGGCACAGATACGCAGTATTTT
TRBJ1-5,TRBV28,TRBD1,CASRGGQGRISNQPQHF,TGTGCCAGCAGGGGGGGACAGGGCCGAATTAGCAATCAGCCCCAGCATTTT
TRBJ1-5,TRBV7-2,TRBD1,CASSQQGIQSQPQHF,TGTGCCAGCAGCCAACAGGGGATTCAGAGTCAGCCCCAGCATTTT
TRBJ1-5,TRBV19,.,CASSAHHGNQPQHF,TGTGCCAGTAGTGCACACCATGGCAATCAGCCCCAGCATTTT
TRBJ2-1,TRBV7-9,.,CASSLAGGLNEQFF,TGTGCCAGCAGCTTAGCGGGGGGGCTAAATGAGCAGTTCTTC
TRBJ2-7,TRBV29-1,TRBD1,CSVEGDRELGYEQYF,TGCAGCGTTGAAGGGGACAGGGAGTTGGGTTACGAGCAGTACTTC
TRBJ1-2,TRBV7-2,.,CASSKTGAYGYTF,TGTGCCAGCAGCAAGACAGGAGCCTATGGCTACACCTTC
TRBJ1-1,TRBV28,TRBD1,CASSLKQGAVTEAFF,TGTGCCAGCAGTTTAAAACAGGGGGCTGTAACTGAAGCTTTCTTT
TRBJ1-2,TRBV30,TRBD1,CAWGRRTGEVGYTF,TGTGCCTGGGGTAGAAGGACAGGGGAGGTCGGCTACACCTTC
TRBJ2-7,TRBV19,.,CASSLRTDSYEQYF,TGTGCCAGTAGTCTACGGACAGACTCCTACGAGCAGTACTTC
TRBJ2-7,TRBV4-1,TRBD1,CASSQTLDREVSYEQYF,TGCGCCAGCAGCCAAACCTTGGACAGGGAGGTTTCCTACGAGCAGTACTTC
TRBJ2-1,TRBV5-6,.,CASSLAQGNEQFF,TGTGCCAGCAGCTTGGCCCAGGGGAATGAGCAGTTCTTC
TRBJ1-4,TRBV4-3,TRBD1,CASSRDPGTGFEKLFF,TGCGCCAGCAGCCGAGACCCCGGGACAGGGTTTGAAAAACTGTTTTTT
TRBJ2-7,TRBV4-2,.,CASSPQGRGNEQYF,TGTGCCAGCAGCCCCCAGGGAAGGGGCAACGAGCAGTACTTC